This entry features one T cell receptor (beta chain) sequence. What it binds is not known. The sample comes from a study of CD8+CD57+ T cells in acquired aplastic anemia. Across the whole study: Sorted CD4+ plus CD8+ cells gave DNA averaging approximately 3.2 ug.

Notes on the study in general: The study identified under 30 CD8+ CDR3 sequences shared by patients and controls.

The CDR3 loop spans 15 amino acids. Per the germline V gene, CDR1 is SGHTS and CDR2 is YDEGEE. The ends were cut back, 0 bases at V and 2 bases at J, with 12 bases in the middle. Genomic DNA, the template, was used for profiling of the TCR beta VDJ and CDR3. TCRdb re-derived calls from the reads in MiXCR, one entry per CDR3 protein. The sample lists some 170,000 distinct CDR3 sequences; 71% were seen once. For sequencing, patients were chosen who had shown expansion of CD8+CD57+ cells by flow cytometry. Severe acquired aplastic anemia was present in every patient. Untreated patients provided the blood samples, with no therapy given before sampling.

The rearrangement links TRBV5-8 to TRBJ2-7; D is unresolved. The sequence came from a human donor with aplastic anemia. Source material: sorted CD4+, CD8+, or CD8+CD57+ T cells (not recorded which) from PBMCs. The CDR3 spells CASSLAPTEAYEQYF. The CDR3 DNA reads as TGTGCCAGCAGCTTGGCACCAACTGAGGCCTACGAGCAGTACTTC.